A selection of T cell receptor beta chains follows, all from one sample in a study of cytomegalovirus exposure and HLA in healthy donors. Sequenced by immunoSEQ multiplex PCR; TCRdb stores in-frame clones only, minus some. The sample lists 65,000 or so clones; 60% to 65% were seen once. The specimen was PBMCs. These receptors originate from a man younger than 45 in good health and CMV-seronegative. The CDR3 runs from the conserved cysteine through the conserved F or W. Each record gives: V gene, CDR3 protein.

TRBV5-6 | CASSWASPSSSPLHF
TRBV7-7 | CASSPTSGGSYNEQFF
TRBV6-5 | CASSPSDSYTEAFF
TRBV6-5 | CASSSSTGKYEQYF
TRBV6-5 | CASSSGQNQPQHF
TRBV5-6 | CASSQGTGSGSYEQYF
TRBV4-2 | CASTQSGGAGELFF
TRBV9 | CASSVAPLEQETQYF
TRBV7-7 | CASSRRSREETQYF
TRBV5-1 | CASRVTSSAIYNEQFF
TRBV4-2 | CASRRDSLSYNSPLHF
TRBV30 | CAWGTGGNIQYF
TRBV2 | CASSGSTGAWQPQHF
TRBV7-9 | CASSSAGVQPQHF
TRBV5-6 | CASSRDRNGYTF